These T cell receptor beta chains were read from a single sample in a study of T cell responses to AZD1222 COVID-19 vaccine. Generated by immunoSEQ multiplex PCR, the TCRdb table keeps only in-frame clones and is missing some. The sample lists about 120,000 clones, roughly 85% occurring once. The sequencing here drew on peripheral blood, taken on day 0 of AZD1222 vaccination. The receptors stem from an adult in good health. The CDR3 runs from the conserved cysteine through the conserved F or W. Only part of the rows carry a size: once, few, many, or a class if the clone is expanded.

clone_size j_call v_call cdr3_aa
. TRBJ1-4 TRBV19 CASRWGDPTNEKLFF
. TRBJ2-3 TRBV18 CASSREGDTQYF
once TRBJ2-7 TRBV5-6 CASSLRGGLYEQYF
. TRBJ1-1 TRBV7-9 CASSLGVDTEAFF
few TRBJ1-5 TRBV6-4 CASSDGDGGNQPQHF
. TRBJ1-1 TRBV3-1/TRBV3-2 CASSQTPGGGILQF
. TRBJ2-3 TRBV29-1 CSVEVRDTQYF
few TRBJ1-2 TRBV20-1 CSANWEYGYTF
few TRBJ1-4 TRBV23-1 CASSQSLREKLFF
. TRBJ2-3 TRBV4-3 CASSRGQGASTDTQYF
. TRBJ2-5 TRBV24-1 CATSDYTRGSQETQYF
. TRBJ2-3 TRBV5-1 CASSSMAGTSGTDTQYF
. TRBJ1-2 TRBV30 CAWSRLFYGYTF
. TRBJ2-7 TRBV20-1 CSASNGGLTTYEQYF
. TRBJ2-5 TRBV6-5 CASTSDRAETQYF
. TRBJ2-1 TRBV19 CASAWRAGRGNEQFF
. TRBJ2-7 TRBV3-1/TRBV3-2 CASSPIWSSYEQYF
. TRBJ1-1 TRBV5-1 CASSLVLTGESEAFF
. TRBJ1-1 TRBV6-5 CASGPTGRAEAFF
. TRBJ2-7 TRBV6-5 CARIAGGIYEQYF
. TRBJ1-5 TRBV28 CASRFGSNQPQHF
few TRBJ2-7 TRBV11-3 CASSFSGGPYEQYF
. TRBJ2-7 TRBV5-4 CASSEPGQGIPYEQYF
. TRBJ1-2 TRBV2 CASSDRAANYGYTF
. TRBJ1-5 TRBV4-1 CASSDGQDNQPQHF
. TRBJ1-1 TRBV11-2 CASSSLRDSLMNTEAFF
. TRBJ1-2 TRBV9 CASESTGLRGQIYGYTF
. TRBJ2-7 TRBV30 CAWSPTLGEQYF
. TRBJ2-2 TRBV7-3 CASSLTGGAETGELFF
. TRBJ2-3 TRBV24-1 CATSEGRRNTDTQYF
medium-sized TRBJ1-5 TRBV6-1 CASSEALTAYSNQPQHF